Listed below are T cell receptor beta chains from one sample, sequenced in a study of a mutant IDH1 vaccine in newly diagnosed glioma. Repertoires were generated with immunoSEQ multiplex PCR, while TCRdb's copy carries only in-frame clones and drops some. The sample includes roughly 34,000 clones, about 80% of them seen just once. The material was peripheral blood mononuclear cells (PBMCs), obtained from a glioma patient treated with radiotherapy, temozolomide or both. The receptor source for this set is a man between 50 and 59 years old with glioma. Some clones in this sample may be carry-over from other donors' samples. CDR3s include the opening cysteine and the closing phenylalanine or tryptophan.

v_call,cdr3_length,j_call,cdr3_aa
TRBV5-4,13,TRBJ1-2,CASSSGLNFGYTF
TRBV7-2,14,TRBJ1-5,CASSLQDGNQPQHF
TRBV18,18,TRBJ2-7,CASSPLGTRSSKVYEQYF
TRBV19,13,TRBJ1-2,CASSTTSGADYTF
TRBV4-1,16,TRBJ2-1,CASSPYRRGEWNEQFF
TRBV4-1,13,TRBJ2-5,CASSTGTIETQYF
TRBV5-1,15,TRBJ1-6,CASQLGGDYNSPLHF
TRBV10-3,11,TRBJ2-7,CAISGSYEQYF
TRBV27,16,TRBJ2-5,CASSFGPTGGPETQYF
TRBV15,15,TRBJ1-5,CATSPDRLGNQPQHF
TRBV7-9,14,TRBJ1-1,CASSSATVHTEAFF
TRBV6-5,13,TRBJ2-2,CASSPGGTGELFF
TRBV27,12,TRBJ2-5,CASSRPEETQYF
TRBV25-1,15,TRBJ1-6,CASSAPGQGNSPLHF
TRBV4-3,15,TRBJ2-7,CASSRGFEGAYEQYF
TRBV7-8,16,TRBJ2-1,CASSLAPLAAYNEQFF
TRBV6-6,16,TRBJ2-2,CASSYSSQDYTGELFF
TRBV7-2,14,TRBJ2-2,CASRIRQGTGELFF
TRBV2,14,TRBJ2-7,CASSLPSYSYEQYF
TRBV5-6,16,TRBJ2-5,CASSVFSSGGQGTQYF
TRBV19,13,TRBJ1-1,CASRQGGGTEAFF
TRBV7-9,12,TRBJ1-1,CASPSGNTEAFF